These T cell receptor beta chains were read from a single sample in a study of beta chain features in type 1 diabetes. Clones were read by immunoSEQ multiplex PCR, and TCRdb kept only the in-frame ones, dropping some. The repertoire holds a few hundred thousand clones, with approximately 14% as singletons. Source material: naive CD4+ T cells from blood. Receptors originate from a man aged 25-45 years in good health. Both conserved end residues are trimmed from each CDR3.

j_gene	v_gene	CDR3aa
TRBJ2-7	TRBV7-9	ASSLGSYEQY
TRBJ2-1	TRBV4-1	ASSWDRVAGKGQF
TRBJ2-3	TRBV15	ATTPGTTDTQY
TRBJ2-1	TRBV5-4	ASSLAGWGRTYNEQF
TRBJ2-2	TRBV7-2	ASSSGTGSTGELF
TRBJ2-1	TRBV14	ASSPGRTSRYNEQF
TRBJ2-7	TRBV11-2	ASSSSSGVYEQY
TRBJ2-3	TRBV4-3	ASSQIAGRDTQY
TRBJ2-3	TRBV7-9	ASSTTGAETDTQY
TRBJ2-1	TRBV9	ASSVRTPVTYNEQF
TRBJ2-1	TRBV7-2	ASSLGLGRAHEQF
TRBJ2-7	TRBV4-1	ASSPYRDSRYEQY
TRBJ2-5	TRBV2	ASSGVGATQETQY
TRBJ2-1	TRBV21-1	ASSNGGPTTKQF
TRBJ2-5	TRBV5-4	ASSDLGWLRETQY
TRBJ2-1	TRBV4-1	ASSQAESYNEQF
TRBJ2-1	TRBV25-1	ASSVPIGTSSYNEQF
TRBJ1-2	TRBV29-1	SVPDGYYGYT
TRBJ2-1	TRBV13	ASSLERAGGRNVQF
TRBJ1-2	TRBV29-1	SVETGLPRGYT
TRBJ2-1	TRBV5-1	ASSSRLAGEQF
TRBJ2-3	TRBV5-1	ASSVAGASHTDTQY
TRBJ2-7	TRBV10-3	AISERYEQY
TRBJ2-1	TRBV6-1	ASSDEGLSYNEQF
TRBJ2-5	TRBV6-5	ASSYKWQETQY
TRBJ2-1	TRBV19	ASSIGGARRF
TRBJ1-2	TRBV5-4	ASSSTGDYGYT
TRBJ1-6	TRBV4-3	ASSQGKDRDSPLH
TRBJ1-2	TRBV19	ASSIVSGTNYGYT
TRBJ2-3	TRBV9	ASSVGPGAPDTQY
TRBJ2-2	TRBV7-9	ASSPTGRTGNTGELF
TRBJ1-5	TRBV19	ASITGPGDGGNQPQH
TRBJ2-3	TRBV4-3	ASSPRPGGGTDTQY
TRBJ1-4	TRBV30	AWSVMELVTNEKLF
TRBJ1-2	TRBV12-5	ASGPPGANYGYT
TRBJ2-1	TRBV5-4	ASSRREASNEQF
TRBJ2-7	TRBV25-1	ASSGPGRQY
TRBJ2-7	TRBV10-3	AISADYEQY
TRBJ1-2	TRBV30	AWSYRTEVYGYT
TRBJ1-3	TRBV7-2	ASSLVAGGNTIY
TRBJ2-3	TRBV7-2	ASSLVPSGSTTDTQY
TRBJ2-5	TRBV30	ASGLAGEPGTQY
TRBJ1-1	TRBV29-1	SVGRGNTEAF
TRBJ1-1	TRBV2	ASGGIGNTEAF
TRBJ1-1	TRBV30	AWSGRRYLTEAF
TRBJ2-2	TRBV7-9	ASRPGAQNTGELF
TRBJ1-1	TRBV14	ASSHDRGTEAF
TRBJ1-2	TRBV13	ASSLMTALANYGYT
TRBJ1-1	TRBV7-2	ASSLLSKNTEAF
TRBJ1-2	TRBV5-6	ASSLETYGYT
TRBJ2-3	TRBV15	ATSRERDRVTDTQY
TRBJ1-1	TRBV19	ASSIQGKRATEAF